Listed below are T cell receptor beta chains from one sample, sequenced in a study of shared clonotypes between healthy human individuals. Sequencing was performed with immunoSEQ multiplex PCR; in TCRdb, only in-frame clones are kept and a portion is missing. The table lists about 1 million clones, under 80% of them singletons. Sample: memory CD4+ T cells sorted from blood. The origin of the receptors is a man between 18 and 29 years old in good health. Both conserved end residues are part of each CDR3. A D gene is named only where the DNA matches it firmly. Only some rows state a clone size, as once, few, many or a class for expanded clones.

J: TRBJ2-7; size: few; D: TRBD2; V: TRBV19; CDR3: CASSITSGSTGYEQYF; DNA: TGTGCCAGTAGTATCACTAGCGGGAGTACGGGCTACGAGCAGTACTTC
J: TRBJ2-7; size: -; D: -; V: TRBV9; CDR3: CASSPRTNEQYF; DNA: TGTGCCAGCAGCCCACGGACGAACGAGCAGTACTTC
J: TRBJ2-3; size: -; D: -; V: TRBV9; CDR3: CASSRGPGTDTQYF; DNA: TGTGCCAGCTCCCGGGGACCGGGCACAGATACGCAGTATTTT
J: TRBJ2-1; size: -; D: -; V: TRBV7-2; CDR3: CASSLDVWEQFF; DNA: TGTGCCAGCAGCTTAGATGTGTGGGAGCAGTTCTTC
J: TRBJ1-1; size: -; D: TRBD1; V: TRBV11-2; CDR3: CASSSPGQGNTEAFF; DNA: TGTGCCAGCAGCTCGCCGGGACAGGGAAACACTGAAGCTTTCTTT
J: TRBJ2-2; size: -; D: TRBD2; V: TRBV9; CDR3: CASRGGGRNTGELFF; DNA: TGTGCCAGCAGAGGCGGGGGGCGCAACACCGGGGAGCTGTTTTTT
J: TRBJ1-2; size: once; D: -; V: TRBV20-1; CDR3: CSAQQGSGYTF; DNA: TGCAGTGCCCAACAGGGAAGCGGCTACACCTTC
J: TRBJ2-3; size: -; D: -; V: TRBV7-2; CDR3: CASSKPTTDTQYF; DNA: TGTGCCAGCAGCAAGCCAACGACAGATACGCAGTATTTT
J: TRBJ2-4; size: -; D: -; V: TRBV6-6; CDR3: CASGEDRLLAKNIQYF; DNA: TGTGCCAGCGGGGAAGACAGGCTCCTCGCCAAAAACATTCAGTACTTC
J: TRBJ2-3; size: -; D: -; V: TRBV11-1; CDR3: CASSLGHPTDTQYF; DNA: TGTGCCAGCAGCTTGGGACACCCCACAGATACGCAGTATTTT
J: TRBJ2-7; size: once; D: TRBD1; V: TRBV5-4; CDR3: CASSLETGGSEQYF; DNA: TGTGCCAGCAGCTTGGAAACAGGGGGAAGCGAGCAGTACTTC
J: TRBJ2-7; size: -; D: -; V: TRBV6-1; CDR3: CASSPGELIYEQYF; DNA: TGTGCCAGCAGCCCAGGGGAACTTATCTACGAGCAGTACTTC
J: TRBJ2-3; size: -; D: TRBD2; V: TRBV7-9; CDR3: CASSLESTSGGFRDTQYF; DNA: TGTGCCAGCAGCTTAGAGTCGACTAGCGGGGGGTTTAGAGATACGCAGTATTTT
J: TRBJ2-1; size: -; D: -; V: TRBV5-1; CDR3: CASSLDLRNEQFF; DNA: TGCGCCAGCAGCTTGGATTTGAGGAATGAGCAGTTCTTC
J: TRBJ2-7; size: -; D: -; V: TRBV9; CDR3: CASSVGGGLYEQYF; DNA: TGTGCCAGCAGCGTAGGTGGCGGACTCTACGAGCAGTACTTC
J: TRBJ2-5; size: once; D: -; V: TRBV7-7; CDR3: CASSRRLDDKTQYF; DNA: TGTGCTAGCAGCCGCAGACTAGACGACAAGACCCAGTACTTC
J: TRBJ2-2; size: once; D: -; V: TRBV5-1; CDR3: CASSLTSTGTGELFF; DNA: TGCGCCAGCAGTTTGACTTCTACAGGGACCGGGGAGCTGTTTTTT
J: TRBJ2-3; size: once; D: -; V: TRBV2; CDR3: CASSETSTGWGTDTQYF; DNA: TGTGCCAGCAGTGAAACATCGACAGGATGGGGCACAGATACGCAGTATTTT
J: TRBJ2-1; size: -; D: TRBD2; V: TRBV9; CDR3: CASSARDTGLAGVNPNEQFF; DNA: TGTGCCAGCAGCGCCCGGGACACCGGACTAGCGGGAGTCAACCCAAATGAGCAGTTCTTC
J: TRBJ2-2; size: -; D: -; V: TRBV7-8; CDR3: CASSPNPVAYTGELFF; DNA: TGTGCCAGCAGCCCTAACCCGGTAGCGTACACCGGGGAGCTGTTTTTT
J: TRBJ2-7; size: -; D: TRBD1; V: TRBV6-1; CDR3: CASRGTGISYEQYF; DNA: TGTGCCAGCAGGGGGACAGGGATCTCCTACGAGCAGTACTTC
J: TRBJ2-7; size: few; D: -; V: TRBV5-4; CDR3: CASSLGPDRGRYEQYF; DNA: TGTGCCAGCAGCTTGGGCCCCGACAGAGGACGATACGAGCAGTACTTC
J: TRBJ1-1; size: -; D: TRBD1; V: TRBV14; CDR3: CASSRRDRGTEAFF; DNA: TGTGCCAGCAGCCGTCGGGACAGGGGGACTGAAGCTTTCTTT
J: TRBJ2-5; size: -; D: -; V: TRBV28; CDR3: CASSILKEGRETQYF; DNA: TGTGCCAGCAGCATACTAAAAGAGGGCCGAGAGACCCAGTACTTC
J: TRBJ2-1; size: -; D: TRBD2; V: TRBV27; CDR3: CASSFSRTSLKINEQFF; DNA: TGTGCCAGCAGTTTCTCAAGGACTAGCTTGAAGATCAATGAGCAGTTCTTC
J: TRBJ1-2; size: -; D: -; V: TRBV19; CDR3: CASIPSDGPNYGYTF; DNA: TGTGCCAGTATTCCCTCCGACGGTCCTAACTATGGCTACACCTTC
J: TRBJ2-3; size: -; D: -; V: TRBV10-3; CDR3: CATNRDTYTDTQYF; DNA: TGTGCCACCAACCGGGACACTTACACAGATACGCAGTATTTT
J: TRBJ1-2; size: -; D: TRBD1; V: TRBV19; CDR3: CAGLQGSYGYTF; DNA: TGTGCCGGACTACAGGGGTCCTATGGCTACACCTTC
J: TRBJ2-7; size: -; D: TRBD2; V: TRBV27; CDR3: CASSYLAGGSYEQYF; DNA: TGTGCCAGCAGTTATCTAGCGGGAGGCTCCTACGAGCAGTACTTC
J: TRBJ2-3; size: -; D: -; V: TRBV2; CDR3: CASRAEAKGGGDTQYF; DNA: TGTGCCAGCAGGGCCGAGGCCAAGGGGGGTGGAGATACGCAGTATTTT
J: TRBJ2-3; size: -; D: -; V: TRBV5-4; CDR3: CASSWRGPSTDTQYF; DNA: TGTGCCAGCAGCTGGCGGGGGCCGAGCACAGATACGCAGTATTTT
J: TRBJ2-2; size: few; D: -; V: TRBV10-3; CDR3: CAISEIPGAATGELFF; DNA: TGTGCCATCAGTGAAATCCCAGGGGCCGCGACCGGGGAGCTGTTTTTT
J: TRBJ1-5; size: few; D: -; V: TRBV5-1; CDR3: CASSLSSGGNQPQHF; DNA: TGCGCCAGCAGCTTATCTTCGGGGGGAAATCAGCCCCAGCATTTT
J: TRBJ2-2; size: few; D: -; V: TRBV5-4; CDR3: CASSYRLRTSSVTGELFF; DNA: TGTGCCAGCAGCTACCGCCTAAGGACGAGCTCTGTAACCGGGGAGCTGTTTTTT
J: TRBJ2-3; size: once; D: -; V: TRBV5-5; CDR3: CASSHDADTQYF; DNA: TGTGCCAGCAGCCACGACGCAGATACGCAGTATTTT
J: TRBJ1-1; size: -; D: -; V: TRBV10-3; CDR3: CAISERGIEAFF; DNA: TGTGCCATCAGTGAAAGGGGGATCGAAGCTTTCTTT
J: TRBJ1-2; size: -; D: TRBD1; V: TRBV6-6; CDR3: CAISERTGGLGGYTF; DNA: TGTGCCATCAGTGAGAGGACAGGGGGCCTCGGTGGCTACACCTTC
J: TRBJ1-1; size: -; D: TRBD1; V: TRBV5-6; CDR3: CASSLTGTGALGAFF; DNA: TGTGCCAGCAGCTTAACCGGGACAGGAGCCTTGGGGGCTTTCTTT
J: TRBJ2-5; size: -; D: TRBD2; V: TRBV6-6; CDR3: CASSYSGRGETQYF; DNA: TGTGCCAGCAGTTATTCAGGGCGGGGGGAGACCCAGTACTTC
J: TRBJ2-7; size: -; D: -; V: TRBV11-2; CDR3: CASSLHFLRQSSYEQYF; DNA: TGTGCCAGCAGCTTACATTTTCTGCGCCAAAGCTCCTACGAGCAGTACTTC
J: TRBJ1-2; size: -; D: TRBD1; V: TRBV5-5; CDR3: CASRERDRGNYGYTF; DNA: TGTGCCAGCAGAGAGAGGGACAGGGGGAACTATGGCTACACCTTC
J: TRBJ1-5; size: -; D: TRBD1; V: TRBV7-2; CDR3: CASSSGQGLNQPQHF; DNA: TGTGCCAGCAGCTCGGGACAGGGGCTTAATCAGCCCCAGCATTTT
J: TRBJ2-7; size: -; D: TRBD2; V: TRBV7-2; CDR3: CASSLGLAAYEQYF; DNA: TGTGCCAGCAGCCTGGGCCTAGCGGCCTACGAGCAGTACTTC
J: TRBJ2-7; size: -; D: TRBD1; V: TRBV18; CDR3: CASSPGTGQEQYF; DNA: TGTGCCAGCTCACCCGGGACAGGGCAGGAGCAGTACTTC
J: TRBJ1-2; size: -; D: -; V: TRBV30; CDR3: CAWNSPEGRDGYTF; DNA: TGTGCCTGGAATTCGCCCGAGGGCAGGGATGGCTACACCTTC
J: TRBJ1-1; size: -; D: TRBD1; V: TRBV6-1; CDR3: CASNDRQGFSQANTEAFF; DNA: TGTGCCAGCAATGACAGACAGGGTTTCTCCCAGGCGAACACTGAAGCTTTCTTT
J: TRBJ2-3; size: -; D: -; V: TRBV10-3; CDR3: CAISGGSGTDTQYF; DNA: TGTGCCATCAGTGGAGGTAGCGGTACAGATACGCAGTATTTT
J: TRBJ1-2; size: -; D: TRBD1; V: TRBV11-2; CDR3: CASSPHVGQGGGYTF; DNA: TGTGCCAGCAGCCCTCACGTAGGACAGGGAGGAGGCTACACCTTC
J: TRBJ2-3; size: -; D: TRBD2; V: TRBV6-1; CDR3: CASRLAGVTDTQYF; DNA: TGTGCCAGCAGGCTAGCGGGGGTCACAGATACGCAGTATTTT
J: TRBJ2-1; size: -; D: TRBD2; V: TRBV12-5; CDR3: CASVPGLVDNEQFF; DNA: TGTGCTAGTGTTCCGGGACTAGTCGACAATGAGCAGTTCTTC
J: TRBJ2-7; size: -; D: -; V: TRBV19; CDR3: CASKASAYRDEQYF; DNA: TGTGCCAGTAAGGCCAGCGCGTATCGGGACGAGCAGTACTTC